A single sample gave rise to the 27 T cell receptor beta chains below, sequenced in a study of T cells in localized non-small cell lung cancer. Assay: immunoSEQ multiplex PCR; the TCRdb copy retains only in-frame clones and omits some. Of around 23,000 clones listed, roughly 88% are singletons. The specimen comprised peripheral blood mononuclear cells, sampled before any cancer treatment. These receptors all stem from a male donor older than 55 with stage II lung adenocarcinoma.

The CDR3 loop reads CASSLGINEQYF. In nucleotides, the CDR3 is TGTGCCAGCAGCTTAGGTATCAACGAGCAGTACTTC. The J gene is TRBJ2-7, the V gene TRBV11-2; D gene ambiguous. Germline CDR1 and CDR2: SGHAT and FQNNGV. The CDR3 is 12 amino acids. Trimming removed 1 base at V and 5 bases at J, with 6 bases between. The full variable domain, with the rest looked up from reference TRBV11-2 and TRBJ2-7, is EAGVAQSPRYKIIEKRQSVAFWCNPISGHATLYWYQQILGQGPKLLIQFQNNGVVDDSQLPKDRFSAERLKGVDSTLKIQPAKLEDSAVYLCASSLGINEQYFGPGTRLTVT.

The chain uses TRBV5-6 and TRBJ1-1; 9 nucleotides align to TRBD1. J lost 5 bases, V lost 2 bases, and 10 bases had no gene match. Germline assignment: CDR1 SGHDT and CDR2 YYEEEE. This CDR3 contains 16 residues. DNA of the CDR3: TGTGCCAGCAGCTTAGGACAGGGGACAATGGGGACTGAAGCTTTCTTT. Translation: CASSLGQGTMGTEAFF. The entire variable domain, with the rest obtained from reference TRBV5-6 and TRBJ1-1, is as follows: DAGVTQSPTHLIKTRGQQVTLRCSPKSGHDTVSWYQQALGQGPQFIFQYYEEEERQRGNFPDRFSGHQFPNYSSELNVNALLLGDSALYLCASSLGQGTMGTEAFFGQGTRLTVV.

In its sample, this clone was seen a few times. V and J are TRBV7-9 and TRBJ1-1; D is unresolved. V shed 5 bases and J shed 1 base, with 11 bases lying between them. In germline, CDR1 is SEHNR, CDR2 FQNEAQ (reference sequence). The CDR3 spans 14 residues. The CDR3 sequence is CASSPTGRNTEAFF. The CDR3 nucleotides are TGTGCCAGCAGCCCGACCGGACGGAACACTGAAGCTTTCTTT.

The chain is built from TRBV29-1 and TRBJ1-1; the match to TRBD1 covers 12 bases. The CDR3 sequence is 14 residues long. In germline, CDR1 is SQVTM, CDR2 ANQGSEA. J lost 4 bases, V lost 6 bases, and 6 bases had no gene match. The CDR3 here is CSVGDRGRGTEAFF. In nucleotides, the CDR3 is TGCAGCGTCGGGGACAGGGGGCGCGGCACTGAAGCTTTCTTT.

This clone was counted once. The CDR3 region is CASSPRQGAQPQHF. CDR3 sequence (DNA): TGTGCCAGCAGCCCACGGCAGGGGGCACAGCCCCAGCATTTT. The J gene is TRBJ1-5, the V gene TRBV6-1; 8 bases agree with TRBD1. Per germline, CDR1 MNHNS and CDR2 SASEGT. This CDR3 has 14 residues. Germline trimming cut 6 bases from V and 7 bases from J; bases unmatched to any gene: 8.

The chain combines TRBV19 with TRBJ2-5, with TRBD1 matching over 12 bases. Germline assignment: CDR1 LNHDA and CDR2 SQIVND (reference sequence). This CDR3 has 16 amino acids. Trimming at V came to 5 bases and at J to 5 bases, leaving 9 bases not matched to a gene. CDR3 DNA: TGTGCCAGTAGTGACCGGGACAGGGGGCAAAGGGAGACCCAGTACTTC. Translation gives CASSDRDRGQRETQYF.

The V call is TRBV29-1, the J call TRBJ2-1; tentatively, D is TRBD1 or TRBD2 (5 bases each). V was cut by 6 bases and J by 9 bases, with 18 bases left in between. This CDR3 has 13 residues. Germline V CDR1 and CDR2: SQVTM, ANQGSEA. The CDR3: CSVSGTSRGEQFF. DNA of the CDR3: TGCAGCGTATCAGGGACCTCCCGGGGTGAGCAGTTCTTC.

This chain links TRBV9 with TRBJ2-4, with a possible D match to TRBD1 (6 bases). The V end was cut by 0 bases, the J end by 7 bases, with 20 bases between. There are 17 residues in the CDR3. The germline CDR1 and CDR2 sequences are SGDLS and YYNGEE. CDR3 in amino acids: CASSVVALEGVGNIQYF. The CDR3 bases are TGTGCCAGCAGCGTAGTGGCACTAGAGGGGGTAGGGAACATTCAGTACTTC.

The V call is TRBV7-9, the J call TRBJ2-7, with 11 bases identical to TRBD2. This CDR3 has 17 residues. Germline trimming cut 4 bases from V and 2 bases from J; bases unmatched to any gene: 10. In germline, CDR1 is SEHNR, CDR2 FQNEAQ (reference sequence). The CDR3 loop reads CASSSGTSGPFAYEQYF. As DNA, the CDR3 is TGTGCCAGCAGCTCTGGGACTAGCGGACCCTTCGCCTACGAGCAGTACTTC.

The chain recombines TRBV11-2 with TRBJ2-1; 8 bases map to TRBD2. CDR1 and CDR2 (germline): SGHAT, FQNNGV. V was pared by 0 bases and J by 4 bases, with 2 bases of the junction left unmatched. The CDR3 has 15 residues. CDR3 nucleotides: TGTGCCAGCAGCTTAGATCGGGAGGGATACAATGAGCAGTTCTTC. Translation gives CASSLDREGYNEQFF.

The DNA of the CDR3 is TGTGCCAGCAGCCTTACCTGGGTTACGCAGCATTTT. Residues: CASSLTWVTQHF. The rearrangement uses TRBV6-6 and TRBJ1-5; D is unclear. V lost 6 bases, J lost 13 bases, and 16 bases lay in between. Germline values: CDR1 MNHNY, CDR2 SVGAGI (reference sequence). The CDR3 runs to 12 residues.

The rearrangement uses TRBV9 and TRBJ2-1; possible D gene TRBD2, 6 bases. The germline CDR1 and CDR2 sequences are SGDLS and YYNGEE. The CDR3 extends over 14 amino acids. The germline V and J ends were trimmed by 6 bases and 2 bases, with 12 bases remaining between them. The CDR3 coding sequence is TGTGCCAGCACCCCGGGACTGACCTACAATGAGCAGTTCTTC. Encoded protein: CASTPGLTYNEQFF.

The chain recombines TRBV7-9 with TRBJ2-2; the match to TRBD1 covers 9 bases. The CDR3 contains 15 residues. V lost 4 bases and J lost 0; bases outside the gene matches: 0. From germline, CDR1 is SEHNR and CDR2 FQNEAQ (reference sequence). The chain's CDR3 is CASSWDRANTGELFF. CDR3 sequence (DNA): TGTGCCAGCAGCTGGGACAGGGCGAACACCGGGGAGCTGTTTTTT. The whole variable domain, remainder taken from reference TRBV7-9 and TRBJ2-2, is DTGVSQNPRHKITKRGQNVTFRCDPISEHNRLYWYRQTLGQGPEFLTYFQNEAQLEKSRLLSDRFSAERPKGSFSTLEIQRTEQGDSAMYLCASSWDRANTGELFFGEGSRLTVL.

The chain is built from TRBV5-1 and TRBJ1-1; D may be TRBD1 (5 bases). This CDR3 region has 13 residues. The germline CDR1 and CDR2 sequences are SGHRS and YFSETQ. The ends were cut back, 4 bases at V and 1 base at J, with 8 bases in the middle. The CDR3 DNA is TGCGCCAGCAGCGCGGACAAGAACACTGAAGCTTTCTTT. Protein product: CASSADKNTEAFF. The whole variable domain, filled in from reference TRBV5-1 and TRBJ1-1, reads KAGVTQTPRYLIKTRGQQVTLSCSPISGHRSVSWYQQTPGQGLQFLFEYFSETQRNKGNFPGRFSGRQFSNSRSEMNVSTLELGDSALYLCASSADKNTEAFFGQGTRLTVV.

The chain has TRBV19 and TRBJ1-4; no reliable D call. Trimming cost V 4 bases and J 4 bases, with 16 bases left between them. This CDR3 contains 16 residues. Germline values: CDR1 LNHDA, CDR2 SQIVND (reference sequence). This CDR3 reads CASSSDGLSNNEKLFF. CDR3 in DNA: TGTGCCAGTAGTAGTGATGGACTGTCAAATAATGAAAAACTGTTTTTT.

This rearrangement joins TRBV7-2 to TRBJ2-2; the match to TRBD2 covers 8 bases. In germline, CDR1 is SGHTA, CDR2 FQGNSA. J was trimmed by 7 bases and V by 1 base; bases with no gene match: 2. The CDR3 runs to 14 residues. CDR3: CASSLGLAIGELFF. The CDR3, as DNA: TGTGCCAGCAGCTTAGGACTAGCGATCGGGGAGCTGTTTTTT.

The genes are TRBV6-6 and TRBJ2-4; D ambiguous. V was pared by 0 bases and J by 15 bases, with 15 bases between. CDR1 MNHNY and CDR2 SVGAGI come from the germline V gene (reference sequence). This CDR3 is built from 13 residues. Here the CDR3 reads CASSYSSSGYMYF. The CDR3 coding sequence is TGTGCCAGCAGTTACTCGTCGTCAGGTTATATGTACTTC.

V gene TRBV27 combines with J gene TRBJ2-7; 9 bases align to TRBD2. V shed 6 bases and J 3 bases; nucleotides not matched to a gene: 9. Germline CDR1 and CDR2: MNHEY and SMNVEV (reference sequence). CDR3 length: 15 residues. The CDR3, as DNA: TGTGCCAGCAGCTCCCCCGGACTAGCGCACTACGAGCAGTACTTC. Amino acids: CASSSPGLAHYEQYF.

This chain links TRBV28 with TRBJ2-3; D could derive from TRBD1 or TRBD2 (6 bases each). Between the trimmed V and J ends, which lost 7 bases and 2 bases, there was a span of 13 bases. CDR3 length: 14 residues. Germline values: CDR1 MDHEN, CDR2 SYDVKM. The CDR3 region is CASTLGGYTDTQYF. Written as DNA, the CDR3 is TGTGCCAGCACCTTGGGGGGCTACACAGATACGCAGTATTTT.

V and J are TRBV18 and TRBJ2-3; no reliable D call. Germline CDR1 reads KGHSH; CDR2 reads LQKENI. V was shortened by 0 bases and J by 6 bases, with 13 bases between the two germline ends. This CDR3 comprises 15 residues. In DNA form, the CDR3 reads TGTGCCAGCTCACCACCCTCGGCGTCACGGGATACGCAGTATTTT. Protein product: CASSPPSASRDTQYF.

In nucleotides, the CDR3 is TGCGCCAGCAGCCTACGACAGGGGGCGAACGGGGAGCTGTTTTTT. Its protein product is CASSLRQGANGELFF. V usage is TRBV5-1 and J usage is TRBJ2-2; 10 nucleotides match TRBD1. Germline trimming cut 4 bases from V and 7 bases from J; bases unmatched to any gene: 7. Germline assignment: CDR1 SGHRS and CDR2 YFSETQ. The CDR3 runs 15 residues.

The CDR3 region has the DNA TGTGCCAGCAGCTTTGGCCGGACCTTAACAGATACGCAGTATTTT. This codes for CASSFGRTLTDTQYF. This chain joins TRBV7-3 and TRBJ2-3; D is ambiguous. This CDR3 is built from 15 residues. Looked up from germline, CDR1 is SGHTA and CDR2 is FQGTGA. Trimming removed 3 bases at V and 3 bases at J, with 13 bases between.

The J gene is TRBJ2-7, the V gene TRBV6-5; 9 bases are a match to TRBD2. Germline assignment: CDR1 MNHEY and CDR2 SVGAGI. Losses at the gene ends were 0 bases for V and 2 bases for J; bases not matched to a gene: 2. The CDR3 is made up of 15 amino acids. CDR3 in amino acids: CASSYSASGTYEQYF. The CDR3 region has the DNA TGTGCCAGCAGTTACTCGGCTAGCGGGACCTACGAGCAGTACTTC.

The gene calls are TRBV4-1 and TRBJ1-3, with 12 bases fitting TRBD1. V lost 0 bases to trimming and J lost 7 bases; unmatched junction nucleotides: 13. The CDR3 extends over 19 amino acids. Germline V CDR1 and CDR2: MGHRA, YSYEKL. CDR3 DNA sequence: TGCGCCAGCAGCCAAGAACCACCCGTCTTGGGACAGGGGGCTAACACCATATATTTT. It encodes CASSQEPPVLGQGANTIYF.

The chain carries TRBV28 and TRBJ2-1; possibly TRBD1 or TRBD2 for D (5 bases each). The CDR3 extends over 15 amino acids. The V gene's germline CDR1 is MDHEN and CDR2 SYDVKM. The V end was cut by 6 bases, the J end by 10 bases, with 22 bases between. The DNA for the CDR3 is TGTGCCAGCAGCTCGTCCGGGGCAGAAAATAGAGAGCAGTTCTTC. Translation: CASSSSGAENREQFF.

DNA of the CDR3: TGTGCCAGCAGAGATGGGACTTACACCGGGGAGCTGTTTTTT. Protein: CASRDGTYTGELFF. J is TRBJ2-2 and V is TRBV6-5; D possibly corresponds to TRBD2 (6 bases). The ends were cut back, 6 bases at V and 3 bases at J, with 11 bases in the middle. Germline V gives CDR1 MNHEY, CDR2 SVGAGI. The CDR3 loop spans 14 amino acids.

The J gene is TRBJ1-1, the V gene TRBV7-8; D call uncertain. Trimming took 2 bases from V and 3 from J, leaving 19 bases between them. The CDR3 has 17 residues. CDR1 and CDR2 from the germline V gene are SGHVS and FQNEAQ. This CDR3 reads CASSLLQLRRWDTEAFF. CDR3 coding DNA: TGTGCCAGCAGCTTATTACAACTTCGCCGCTGGGACACTGAAGCTTTCTTT.